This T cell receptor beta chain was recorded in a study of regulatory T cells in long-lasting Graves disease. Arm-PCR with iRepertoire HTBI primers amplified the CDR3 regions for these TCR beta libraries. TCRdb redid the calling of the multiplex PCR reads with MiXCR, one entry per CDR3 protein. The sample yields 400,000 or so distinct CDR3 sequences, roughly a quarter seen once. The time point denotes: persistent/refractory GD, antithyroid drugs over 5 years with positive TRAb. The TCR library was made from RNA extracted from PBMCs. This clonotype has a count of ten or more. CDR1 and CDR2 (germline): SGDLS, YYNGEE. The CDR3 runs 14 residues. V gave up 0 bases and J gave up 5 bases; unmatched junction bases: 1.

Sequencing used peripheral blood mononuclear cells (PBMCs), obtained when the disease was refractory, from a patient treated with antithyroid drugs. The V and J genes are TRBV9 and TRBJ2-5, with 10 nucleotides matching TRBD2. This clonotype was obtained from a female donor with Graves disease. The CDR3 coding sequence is TGTGCCAGCAGCGTAGGGACTAGCGGTGAGACCCAGTACTTC. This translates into CASSVGTSGETQYF.